The 20 T cell receptor beta chains below all came from one sample that was sequenced in a study of T cell repertoires in cytomegalovirus infection. TCRdb itself ran the reads through MiXCR, one entry per CDR3 protein. The sample lists just over 450,000 distinct CDR3 sequences; 42% were seen once. These receptors lack a known antigen. Sequencing was performed on cultured PBMCs, taken from culture after CMV antigen stimulation. These receptors all come from a human donor in good health (CMV status not recorded). Some clones in this sample may be carry-over from other donors' samples.

This clonotype was seen more than once but under ten times. The CDR3 region is CASSARTGGGYEQYF. CDR3 coding DNA: TGTGCCAGCAGTGCCCGGACAGGGGGCGGGTACGAGCAGTACTTC. The V call is TRBV6-1, the J call TRBJ2-7; 11 bases map to TRBD1. CDR1 and CDR2 from the germline V gene are MNHNS and SASEGT. Trimming took 4 bases from V and 4 from J; bases not matched to a gene: 6. This CDR3 spans 15 amino acids.

This clonotype was seen more than once but under ten times. This sequence joins TRBV7-2 and TRBJ2-7; no clear D gene. Germline lookup yields CDR1 SGHTA and CDR2 FQGNSA. The CDR3 consists of 15 residues. The V end lost 2 bases, the J end lost 5 bases, and 16 bases lay between the germline ends. CDR3 coding DNA: TGTGCCAGCAGCTTAATCGGCCCCGATGGCCACGAGCAGTACTTC. Translating it yields CASSLIGPDGHEQYF.

This clonotype appeared a few times. The chain carries TRBV7-2 and TRBJ2-4; D gene ambiguous. Between the trimmed V and J ends, which lost 1 base and 9 bases, there was a span of 16 bases. This CDR3 region has 15 residues. Germline CDR1 reads SGHTA; CDR2 reads FQGNSA. CDR3 region: CASSLGGELLRIQYF. Here the CDR3 DNA reads TGTGCCAGCAGCTTAGGTGGCGAACTCCTCCGCATTCAGTACTTC.

This clonotype was counted only a few times. The gene calls are TRBV20-1 and TRBJ1-5, with D tentatively TRBD1 (6 bases). Germline CDR1 DFQATT, CDR2 SNEGSKA (reference sequence). CDR3 size: 18 residues. The V end was cut by 4 bases, the J end by 0 bases, with 22 bases between. CDR3 sequence reads: CSATRGVFDRSSNQPQHF. The CDR3 DNA is TGCAGTGCTACCCGAGGAGTCTTCGACAGGAGTAGCAATCAGCCCCAGCATTTT.

This chain connects TRBV20-1 to TRBJ1-2, with TRBD1 as a possible D gene (5 bases). CDR1 is DFQATT, CDR2 SNEGSKA, per germline (reference sequence). This CDR3 spans 14 amino acids. V was cut by 1 base and J by 2 bases, with 11 bases left in between. CDR3 nucleotide sequence: TGCAGTGCTAGAGTCCCCAGGGACAACTATGGCTACACCTTC. This sequence encodes CSARVPRDNYGYTF.

The chain employs TRBV7-6 and TRBJ1-5, with 8 bases aligning to TRBD1. This CDR3 is built from 14 residues. V gave up 4 bases and J gave up 3 bases; unmatched junction bases: 2. In germline, CDR1 is SGHVS, CDR2 FNYEAQ. CDR3 bases: TGTGCCAGCAGCTCCAGGGGGCCCAATCAGCCCCAGCATTTT. Translating gives CASSSRGPNQPQHF.

There are a few counts of this clonotype. V and J are TRBV6-2 or TRBV6-3 and TRBJ2-7, with a tentative D call TRBD1 (5 bases). Germline CDR1 reads MNHEY; CDR2 reads SVGEGT. This CDR3 has 16 residues. Trimming removed 8 bases from V and 3 bases from J, with 23 bases in between. Here the CDR3 reads CASAELGAGQNYEQYF. The CDR3 nucleotides read TGTGCCAGCGCGGAGTTAGGGGCCGGGCAGAACTACGAGCAGTACTTC.

This rearrangement joins TRBV6-1 to TRBJ1-3; D call uncertain. Trimming cost V 7 bases and J 0 bases, with 10 bases left between them. Germline values: CDR1 MNHNS, CDR2 SASEGT. This CDR3 has 14 residues. CDR3 residues: CASIVEGSGNTIYF. The CDR3 nucleotides are TGTGCCAGCATCGTGGAGGGCTCTGGAAACACCATATATTTT.

The chain links TRBV7-6 to TRBJ2-3; TRBD2 is a possible D gene (6 bases). The V end lost 5 bases, the J end lost 0 bases, and 24 bases lay between the germline ends. There are 19 residues in the CDR3. Germline CDR1 SGHVS, CDR2 FNYEAQ. CDR3 region: CASSPWAITGTYSTDTQYF. The CDR3 region has the DNA TGTGCCAGCAGCCCCTGGGCTATCACCGGGACTTATAGCACAGATACGCAGTATTTT.

J is TRBJ2-1 and V is TRBV11-2; TRBD2 aligns across 13 bases. The CDR3 has 18 amino acids. With V trimmed by 4 bases and J by 6 bases, 12 bases remained unmatched. Germline CDR1 SGHAT, CDR2 FQNNGV. As DNA, the CDR3 is TGTGCCAGCAGCTCCGACCTTACTAGCGGGAGGGCCCCCAATGAGCAGTTCTTC. Translation gives CASSSDLTSGRAPNEQFF.

The chain combines TRBV6-2 or TRBV6-3 with TRBJ2-3, with D hard to call. The CDR3 loop spans 11 amino acids. V was pared by 6 bases and J by 6 bases, with 7 bases between. CDR1 MNHEY and CDR2 SVGEGT come from the germline V gene. The DNA of the CDR3 is TGTGCCAGCAGCCGTGATGATACGCAGTATTTT. Protein product: CASSRDDTQYF.

The chain uses TRBV2 and TRBJ2-2; 7 bases line up with TRBD1. The CDR3 is 14 residues long. V lost 7 bases and J lost 8; bases outside the gene matches: 10. Germline CDR1 reads SNHLY; CDR2 reads FYNNEI. CDR3 sequence reads: CASTGTVATGELFF. CDR3 coding DNA: TGTGCCAGCACAGGGACAGTCGCGACGGGGGAGCTGTTTTTT.

The chain combines TRBV7-6 with TRBJ2-7; a weak D match, TRBD1 (6 bases). The V gene's germline CDR1 is SGHVS and CDR2 FNYEAQ. The V end lost 5 bases, the J end lost 1 base, and 12 bases lay between the germline ends. The CDR3 runs 14 residues. Here the CDR3 reads CASSNRVGSYEQYF. CDR3 nucleotide sequence: TGTGCCAGCAGCAACAGGGTCGGGTCCTACGAGCAGTACTTC.

The V and J genes are TRBV19 and TRBJ1-2; D ambiguous. Germline-derived CDR1 and CDR2 are LNHDA and SQIVND (reference sequence). V was cut by 6 bases and J by 3 bases, with 11 bases left in between. This CDR3 is built from 13 residues. The CDR3 sequence: CASRRTVYYGYTF. CDR3 nucleotides: TGTGCCAGTAGGAGGACGGTTTACTATGGCTACACCTTC.

This chain uses TRBV7-2 with TRBJ2-5, with D perhaps TRBD1 or TRBD2 (6 bases each). Germline V lookup: CDR1 SGHTA, CDR2 FQGNSA. The V end was cut by 3 bases, the J end by 0 bases, with 17 bases between. This CDR3 is built from 17 residues. The CDR3 DNA sequence: TGTGCCAGCAGCTTCGTTGGGGGGCCGGGGTACCAAGAGACCCAGTACTTC. This codes for CASSFVGGPGYQETQYF. The full variable domain, with the rest looked up from reference TRBV7-2 and TRBJ2-5, is GAGVSQSPSNKVTEKGKDVELRCDPISGHTALYWYRQSLGQGLEFLIYFQGNSAPDKSGLPSDRFSAERTGGSVSTLTIQRTQQEDSAVYLCASSFVGGPGYQETQYFGPGTRLLVL.

The gene calls are TRBV28 and TRBJ1-1; TRBD1 might be the D (5 bases). CDR1 is MDHEN, CDR2 SYDVKM, per germline. The CDR3 is 14 amino acids. V was shortened by 4 bases and J by 0 bases, with 9 bases between the two germline ends. The DNA for the CDR3 is TGTGCCAGCAGTTACGACAGCATGAACACTGAAGCTTTCTTT. Protein sequence: CASSYDSMNTEAFF. Using reference TRBV28 and TRBJ1-1 for the parts outside the CDR3, the full variable domain is DVKVTQSSRYLVKRTGEKVFLECVQDMDHENMFWYRQDPGLGLRLIYFSYDVKMKEKGDIPEGYSVSREKKERFSLILESASTNQTSMYLCASSYDSMNTEAFFGQGTRLTVV.

The rearrangement links TRBV6-5 to TRBJ2-3; TRBD2 might be the D (6 bases). CDR3 length: 17 residues. Germline CDR1 reads MNHEY; CDR2 reads SVGAGI. Trimming removed 2 bases at V and 0 bases at J, with 15 bases between. CDR3 sequence reads: CASSYGGERTSTDTQYF. The CDR3 DNA reads TGTGCCAGCAGTTACGGAGGGGAGCGGACTAGCACAGATACGCAGTATTTT.

The sample holds one count of this clonotype. This chain's CDR3 is CASSPTLPRTEQETQYF. In DNA form, the CDR3 reads TGTGCCAGCAGCCCGACCCTCCCGAGGACTGAGCAAGAGACCCAGTACTTC. The chain joins TRBV7-6 to TRBJ2-5; tentatively, D is TRBD2 (5 bases). The CDR3 contains 17 residues. The ends were cut back, 5 bases at V and 2 bases at J, with 21 bases in the middle. Germline V gene lookup returns CDR1 SGHVS and CDR2 FNYEAQ.

This clonotype has more than one count but fewer than ten. The chain has TRBV5-6 and TRBJ1-2, with D unresolved. Germline lookup yields CDR1 SGHDT and CDR2 YYEEEE. Trimming pared 0 bases from V and 4 bases from J, leaving 13 bases between. The CDR3 length is 15 residues. The CDR3 DNA follows: TGTGCCAGCAGCTTGGTGACGGGGAGCCTCTATGGCTACACCTTC. It codes for CASSLVTGSLYGYTF. Full variable domain (remainder filled in from reference TRBV5-6 and TRBJ1-2): DAGVTQSPTHLIKTRGQQVTLRCSPKSGHDTVSWYQQALGQGPQFIFQYYEEEERQRGNFPDRFSGHQFPNYSSELNVNALLLGDSALYLCASSLVTGSLYGYTFGSGTRLTVV.

This clonotype was detected only a few times. The gene calls are TRBV9 and TRBJ1-3; no clear D. V was shortened by 3 bases and J by 7 bases, with 8 bases between the two germline ends. Germline CDR1 and CDR2: SGDLS and YYNGEE. The CDR3 sequence is 12 residues long. CDR3 in amino acids: CASSGSSNTIYF. In DNA, the CDR3 is TGTGCCAGCAGCGGAAGTTCCAACACCATATATTTT.